Below are 11 T cell receptor beta chains sequenced from a single sample in a study of cytomegalovirus exposure and HLA in healthy donors. 60 Vbeta and 13 Jbeta primers were used in PCR. TCRdb's table, derived via immunoSEQ multiplex PCR, lists solely in-frame clones and lacks some. The sample gives approximately 110,000 clones, 65% to 80% of which show up once; about 5.8% is in the top ten. The specimen sequenced was PBMCs. These receptors came from a male donor in good health and CMV-seronegative.

This chain joins TRBV10-3 and TRBJ2-1, with TRBD1 identical over 9 bases. Per germline, CDR1 ENHRY and CDR2 SYGVKD. The CDR3 is 16 amino acids. J gave up 5 bases and V 5 bases, and 10 bases lay outside the gene matches. The CDR3 sequence is CAISHRDRDINNEQFF. For the CDR3, the DNA is TGTGCCATCAGTCACCGGGACAGGGATATCAACAATGAGCAGTTCTTC.

CDR3 in amino acids: CASSPRRISGSYPAGVNEQYF. DNA for the CDR3: TGCGCCAGCAGCCCTCGAAGAATTAGCGGGAGTTATCCTGCCGGGGTCAACGAGCAGTACTTC. The chain couples TRBV4-1 to TRBJ2-7; the match to TRBD2 covers 9 bases. Germline V gene sequence: CDR1 MGHRA, CDR2 YSYEKL. The CDR3 runs 21 residues. The V gene end was trimmed by 4 bases and the J gene end by 5 bases; junction bases not matched to a gene: 27.

This clone was counted between two and nine times. The rearrangement joins TRBV28 to TRBJ1-5; 7 positions agree with TRBD1. Germline V lookup: CDR1 MDHEN, CDR2 SYDVKM. This CDR3 has 16 residues. The J segment lost 5 bases and the V segment lost 5 bases, leaving 12 bases of the junction unmatched. CDR3 DNA: TGTGCCAGCAGTCTACGGAATATAGGGGGCCATCAGCCCCAGCATTTT. Its translation: CASSLRNIGGHQPQHF. Supplemented by reference TRBV28 and TRBJ1-5, the full variable domain reads DVKVTQSSRYLVKRTGEKVFLECVQDMDHENMFWYRQDPGLGLRLIYFSYDVKMKEKGDIPEGYSVSREKKERFSLILESASTNQTSMYLCASSLRNIGGHQPQHFGDGTRLSIL.

The J gene is TRBJ2-1, the V gene TRBV27, with 12 bases aligning to TRBD1. The CDR3 is made up of 22 amino acids. The trim removed 6 bases at V and 1 base at J, leaving 22 bases unmatched. Germline V gene sequence: CDR1 MNHEY, CDR2 SMNVEV (reference sequence). The CDR3 here is CASSHGTGGVNLVYRSYNEQFF. As DNA, the CDR3 is TGTGCCAGCAGCCATGGGACAGGGGGCGTCAATTTGGTGTATCGTTCCTACAATGAGCAGTTCTTC.

This clone was counted only a few times. V usage is TRBV28 and J usage is TRBJ2-7; 11 bases are a match to TRBD1. The V gene end was trimmed by 5 bases and the J gene end by 4 bases; junction bases not matched to a gene: 7. CDR1 and CDR2 from the germline V gene are MDHEN and SYDVKM. This CDR3 has 15 amino acids. The CDR3 is CASSTAGTGGYEQYF. In DNA form, the CDR3 reads TGTGCCAGCAGTACGGCGGGGACAGGGGGTTACGAGCAGTACTTC.

This clone was detected only once. The J gene is TRBJ1-4, the V gene TRBV2, with D unclear. Trimming stripped 8 bases from V and 8 bases from J, with 18 bases between. The CDR3 has 14 amino acids. Germline CDR1 and CDR2: SNHLY and FYNNEI. This CDR3 is CASRKEGPWEKLFF. For the CDR3, the DNA is TGTGCCAGCCGGAAGGAGGGCCCCTGGGAAAAACTGTTTTTT.

The chain couples TRBV2 to TRBJ1-3; D is unresolved. Germline assignment: CDR1 SNHLY and CDR2 FYNNEI. The CDR3 sequence is 15 residues long. V was pared by 2 bases and J by 0 bases, with 8 bases between. The CDR3 spells CASSESEYSGNTIYF. CDR3 nucleotide sequence: TGTGCCAGCAGTGAATCTGAGTACTCTGGAAACACCATATATTTT.

This clone was counted a single time. The chain links TRBV10-3 to TRBJ2-2; 7 bases align to TRBD1. Unmatched junction bases numbered 4, after V lost 6 bases and J lost 0 bases. Germline-derived CDR1 and CDR2 are ENHRY and SYGVKD. CDR3 length equals 15 residues. Here the CDR3 reads CAIRTGTANTGELFF. The CDR3 bases are TGTGCCATCAGAACCGGGACAGCGAACACCGGGGAGCTGTTTTTT.

The CDR3 nucleotides are TGCGCCAGCAGCCAAGGCCTGGCGGGAGGGCCGGGTACGCAGTATTTT. Protein product: CASSQGLAGGPGTQYF. The V gene is TRBV4-1, the J gene TRBJ2-3; 9 nucleotides match TRBD2. The CDR3 runs 16 residues. Germline-derived CDR1 and CDR2 are MGHRA and YSYEKL. With V trimmed by 1 base and J by 8 bases, 10 bases remained unmatched.

This rearrangement joins TRBV13 to TRBJ1-2; no definite D call. V gave up 5 bases and J gave up 4 bases, with 20 bases separating them. CDR3 size: 16 residues. The V gene's germline CDR1 is PRHDT and CDR2 FYEKMQ (reference sequence). CDR3 in amino acids: CASSLLSREYIYGYTF. As DNA, the CDR3 is TGTGCCAGCAGCCTGTTGTCCCGGGAGTATATCTATGGCTACACCTTC.

The chain is built from TRBV19 and TRBJ2-1, with 8 bases matching TRBD2. The V gene's germline CDR1 is LNHDA and CDR2 SQIVND (reference sequence). Trimming at V came to 0 bases and at J to 0 bases, leaving 1 base not matched to a gene. The CDR3 extends over 16 amino acids. CDR3: CASSIDGGASYNEQFF. In DNA form, the CDR3 reads TGTGCCAGTAGTATAGACGGGGGGGCCTCCTACAATGAGCAGTTCTTC.